Presented here are 28 T cell receptor beta chains from one specimen sequenced in a study of blood T cell repertoires in COVID-19. The protocol was immunoSEQ multiplex PCR, while the TCRdb copy is restricted to in-frame clones and leaves out a portion. The profile shows about 110,000 clones, around nine tenths of them singletons. Material for sequencing was peripheral blood. All receptors come from a human donor in a cohort sampled during active COVID-19.

This clone turned up a few times. The genes are TRBV28 and TRBJ1-2; D remains unclear. The V end was cut by 6 bases, the J end by 0 bases, with 8 bases between. This CDR3 region has 13 residues. Germline V CDR1 and CDR2: MDHEN, SYDVKM. CDR3 coding DNA: TGTGCCAGCAGGGGAGGGCCTAACTATGGCTACACCTTC. Translated: CASRGGPNYGYTF.

The rearrangement joins TRBV3-1 (or the pseudogene TRBV3-2) to TRBJ1-2, with D perhaps matching TRBD1 (6 bases). From germline, CDR1 is LGHDT and CDR2 YNNKEL (reference sequence). Trimming stripped 2 bases from V and 4 bases from J, with 11 bases between. CDR3 size: 14 residues. CDR3 region: CASSQTRGGYGYTF. For the CDR3, the DNA is TGTGCCAGCAGCCAAACGAGGGGGGGCTATGGCTACACCTTC.

The chain links TRBV27 to TRBJ2-7, with 9 bases fitting TRBD2. The CDR3 has 16 amino acids. CDR1 MNHEY and CDR2 SMNVEV come from the germline V gene (reference sequence). The J segment lost 1 base and the V segment lost 8 bases, leaving 12 bases of the junction unmatched. In DNA form, the CDR3 reads TGTGCCAGCCGCCGGCGGGGGGGCCGTTTGTCCTACGAGCAGTACTTC. Its translation is CASRRRGGRLSYEQYF.

This sequence joins TRBV7-2 and TRBJ2-2, with 9 bases aligning to TRBD1. V lost 1 base, J lost 7 bases, and 4 bases stayed unmatched. Germline CDR1 is SGHTA and CDR2 is FQGNSA. CDR3 length equals 15 residues. CDR3 nucleotide sequence: TGTGCCAGCAGCTTAGAGCGACAGGGGGGCGGGGAGCTGTTTTTT. It translates to CASSLERQGGGELFF.

J is TRBJ1-1 and V is TRBV7-9; D ambiguous. Germline CDR1 SEHNR, CDR2 FQNEAQ (reference sequence). V was pared by 2 bases and J by 0 bases, with 10 bases between. The CDR3 extends over 15 amino acids. The CDR3 DNA reads TGTGCCAGCAGCTTATCCAGAAGAATGAACACTGAAGCTTTCTTT. Amino acids: CASSLSRRMNTEAFF.

The J gene is TRBJ1-2, the V gene TRBV9; TRBD1 matches at 7 bases. The CDR3 has 13 amino acids. Germline values: CDR1 SGDLS, CDR2 YYNGEE. Unmatched junction bases numbered 4, after V lost 0 bases and J lost 8 bases. The CDR3 DNA is TGTGCCAGCAGCGTAGCACAGGGGTACGGCTACACCTTC. Translating it yields CASSVAQGYGYTF.

On this clone: No conserved phenylalanine or tryptophan ends this CDR3, so it is likely a read error. The DNA is omitted, as the CDR3 cannot be located on it reliably, and the CDR3 follows TCRdb's listing. The chain joins TRBV23-1 to TRBJ1-4; TRBD1, as called in the table, went unchecked against the DNA. TRBV23-1 is an ORF for which the function is uncertain. The CDR3 length equals 13 residues, ends included. The CDR3 sequence is CASSQTTNSDRFG.

This chain connects TRBV28 to TRBJ2-3; possible D gene TRBD1, 5 bases. The CDR3 length is 19 residues. V lost 6 bases, J lost 2 bases, and 27 bases lay in between. From germline, CDR1 is MDHEN and CDR2 SYDVKM. The CDR3 DNA follows: TGTGCCAGCAGCCCAATTGGACGTCGGCATTTCAGGGACACAGATACGCAGTATTTT. Its translation is CASSPIGRRHFRDTDTQYF.

The J gene is TRBJ1-2, the V gene TRBV6-5; D possibly corresponds to TRBD1 (5 bases). Trimming stripped 6 bases from V and 7 bases from J, with 15 bases between. Germline V gene lookup returns CDR1 MNHEY and CDR2 SVGAGI. This CDR3 is 13 amino acids long. The CDR3 loop is CASRPPGDGGYTF. The CDR3 DNA reads TGTGCCAGCAGGCCCCCGGGGGATGGTGGCTACACCTTC.

The chain links TRBV13 to TRBJ2-7, with TRBD2 identical over 12 bases. Per germline, CDR1 PRHDT and CDR2 FYEKMQ (reference sequence). The V and J ends lost 4 bases and 7 bases, in that order; junction bases with no gene match: 11. CDR3 size: 16 residues. CDR3: CASSSRLAGASREQYF. The CDR3 DNA reads as TGTGCCAGCAGCTCACGACTAGCGGGGGCCTCCCGGGAGCAGTACTTC.

This clone was found a few times. The chain couples TRBV19 to TRBJ2-3, with 10 nucleotides matching TRBD1. The germline gives CDR1 LNHDA, CDR2 SQIVND (reference sequence). The CDR3 sequence is 14 residues long. V gave up 4 bases and J gave up 4 bases; unmatched junction bases: 2. The CDR3 is CASSKGQGADTQYF. The CDR3 coding sequence is TGTGCCAGTAGTAAAGGACAGGGGGCAGATACGCAGTATTTT.

V usage is TRBV7-3 and J usage is TRBJ1-4, with D maybe TRBD1 (6 bases). The ends were cut back, 0 bases at V and 3 bases at J, with 8 bases in the middle. The CDR3 contains 15 residues. Germline V CDR1 and CDR2: SGHTA, FQGTGA. This CDR3 reads CASSLTGGPNEKLFF. CDR3 DNA: TGTGCCAGCAGCTTAACAGGGGGACCTAATGAAAAACTGTTTTTT.

V gene TRBV6-2 or TRBV6-3 combines with J gene TRBJ2-7, with TRBD2 identical over 13 bases. V was clipped by 0 bases and J by 0 bases; unmatched bases: 5. CDR3 length equals 18 residues. Germline CDR1 MNHEY, CDR2 SVGEGT. In DNA, the CDR3 is TGTGCCAGCAGTTACTCCGGACTAGCGGGAGCGAGCTCCTACGAGCAGTACTTC. This codes for CASSYSGLAGASSYEQYF.

V gene TRBV15 combines with J gene TRBJ2-3; D not certain. There are 13 residues in the CDR3. Germline lookup yields CDR1 LNHNV and CDR2 YYDKDF (reference sequence). V was pared by 7 bases and J by 1 base, with 9 bases between. In DNA, the CDR3 is TGTGCCACCAATCCGCCGGGCACAGATACGCAGTATTTT. The encoded protein is CATNPPGTDTQYF.

The V call is TRBV7-9, the J call TRBJ1-1, with TRBD1 identical over 7 bases. Germline V gene data show CDR1 as SEHNR and CDR2 as FQNEAQ (reference sequence). V shed 8 bases, J shed 2 bases, and the junction held 11 bases outside the gene matches. The CDR3 is 15 amino acids. The CDR3 here is CASCSIQGFNTEAFF. Written as DNA, the CDR3 is TGTGCCAGCTGTTCAATACAGGGGTTTAACACTGAAGCTTTCTTT.

The chain employs TRBV3-1 (or the pseudogene TRBV3-2) and TRBJ2-5; TRBD2 is a possible D gene (6 bases). CDR1 and CDR2 (germline): LGHDT, YNNKEL (reference sequence). V was trimmed by 8 bases and J by 3 bases, leaving 13 bases between them. The CDR3 extends over 13 amino acids. CDR3 residues: CASGRFDEETQYF. In DNA, the CDR3 is TGTGCCAGCGGGAGGTTTGATGAAGAGACCCAGTACTTC.

The V call is TRBV12-5, the J call TRBJ1-2; weak D call: TRBD1 (6 bases). Germline lookup yields CDR1 LGHNT and CDR2 FRNRAP. The CDR3 has 13 residues. The germline V and J ends were trimmed by 6 bases and 8 bases, with 16 bases remaining between them. CDR3 region: CASGLLGGGGYTF. The CDR3 region has the DNA TGTGCTAGTGGGCTCCTCGGGGGGGGCGGCTACACCTTC.

This chain links TRBV19 with TRBJ1-5, with D perhaps matching TRBD1 (5 bases). The germline V gene encodes CDR1 LNHDA and CDR2 SQIVND (reference sequence). The CDR3 sequence is 17 residues long. The V end lost 5 bases, the J end lost 2 bases, and 19 bases lay between the germline ends. The CDR3: CASSLLTAGGGNQPQHF. In nucleotides, the CDR3 is TGTGCCAGTAGTCTCTTGACAGCGGGGGGAGGCAATCAGCCCCAGCATTTT.

The gene calls are TRBV28 and TRBJ1-1, with D unclear. The V end was cut by 4 bases, the J end by 1 base, with 19 bases between. The CDR3 is made up of 17 amino acids. CDR1 is MDHEN, CDR2 SYDVKM, per germline. CDR3 in amino acids: CASSSYYAGLPNTEAFF. The CDR3 coding sequence is TGTGCCAGCAGTTCTTATTATGCAGGACTTCCGAACACTGAAGCTTTCTTT. Based on the CDR3 plus reference TRBV28 and TRBJ1-1, the full variable domain is DVKVTQSSRYLVKRTGEKVFLECVQDMDHENMFWYRQDPGLGLRLIYFSYDVKMKEKGDIPEGYSVSREKKERFSLILESASTNQTSMYLCASSSYYAGLPNTEAFFGQGTRLTVV.

The chain uses TRBV19 and TRBJ2-7; 8 bases map to TRBD1. Looked up from germline, CDR1 is LNHDA and CDR2 is SQIVND (reference sequence). The V segment lost 4 bases and the J segment 5 bases; nucleotides outside the gene matches: 7. The CDR3 runs to 14 residues. The CDR3 nucleotides are TGTGCCAGTAGTACGAGGACAGGGTTGGACGAGCAGTACTTC. It yields the protein CASSTRTGLDEQYF.

For the CDR3, the DNA is TGTGCCAGCAGCAAAGCGTATCGGAGCGGCAGCTCCTACAATGAGCAGTTCTTC. It specifies CASSKAYRSGSSYNEQFF. This sequence joins TRBV21-1 and TRBJ2-1; the table's D call TRBD2 went unverified against the DNA. TRBV21-1 is labeled a pseudogene. The CDR3 extends over 18 amino acids.

V usage is TRBV3-1 (or the pseudogene TRBV3-2) and J usage is TRBJ2-7, with TRBD1 as a possible D gene (7 bases). Germline CDR1 and CDR2: LGHDT and YNNKEL (reference sequence). The length of the CDR3 is 15 residues. Trimming removed 4 bases from V and 3 bases from J, with 16 bases in between. CDR3 region: CASSLRGGGDYEQYF. The CDR3 DNA reads TGTGCCAGCAGCCTCCGAGGGGGCGGGGACTACGAGCAGTACTTC.

The chain uses TRBV5-4 and TRBJ2-2; D gene ambiguous. Germline V gene data show CDR1 as SGHNT and CDR2 as YYREEE (reference sequence). Between the trimmed V and J ends, which lost 5 bases and 5 bases, there was a span of 16 bases. The CDR3 loop spans 15 amino acids. CDR3: CASSSNSVKTGELFF. The CDR3 nucleotides are TGTGCCAGCAGTTCTAATTCGGTAAAGACCGGGGAGCTGTTTTTT.

The genes are TRBV6-8 and TRBJ1-6; D possibly corresponds to TRBD1 (5 bases). Germline V lookup: CDR1 MNHGY, CDR2 SAAAGT. This CDR3 region has 17 residues. Trimming pared 5 bases from V and 0 bases from J, leaving 14 bases between. The DNA of the CDR3 is TGTGCCAGCAGTCTACAGGACCCGAGCTCCTATAATTCACCCCTCCACTTT. Its protein is CASSLQDPSSYNSPLHF.

The chain carries TRBV5-5 and TRBJ2-7; 8 bases match TRBD1. The CDR3 is 14 amino acids. After removal of 4 bases from V and 2 bases from J, the junction contained 5 bases not matched to a gene. The germline gives CDR1 SGHKS, CDR2 YYEKEE (reference sequence). This CDR3 is CASSPGGAAYEQYF. The CDR3 nucleotides are TGTGCCAGCAGCCCAGGGGGCGCGGCCTACGAGCAGTACTTC.

A single count supports this clone. The V and J genes are TRBV20-1 and TRBJ1-2; D gene unclear. Trimming pared 3 bases from V and 7 bases from J, leaving 9 bases between. This CDR3 region has 11 residues. CDR1 and CDR2 from the germline V gene are DFQATT and SNEGSKA (reference sequence). CDR3 in amino acids: CSARESFGYTF. CDR3 DNA: TGCAGTGCTAGGGAGTCGTTTGGCTACACCTTC.

This clone was detected once. The chain recombines TRBV6-2 or TRBV6-3 with TRBJ1-4; TRBD1 is a possible D gene (6 bases). The CDR3 sequence is 16 residues long. V dropped 2 bases and J dropped 3 bases, with 13 bases sitting between them. Germline values: CDR1 MNHEY, CDR2 SVGEGT. The CDR3 protein is CASSYDGGAANEKLFF. The CDR3 nucleotides are TGTGCCAGCAGTTACGACGGGGGGGCGGCTAATGAAAAACTGTTTTTT.

This chain connects TRBV18 to TRBJ2-1, with a tentative D call TRBD2 (5 bases). Germline CDR1 KGHSH, CDR2 LQKENI. The CDR3 sequence is 16 residues long. V lost 6 bases to trimming and J lost 4 bases, with 19 bases between them. The CDR3 DNA reads TGTGCCAGCTCTCTCACTAGTCCCCGTCTTTACAATGAGCAGTTCTTC. This codes for CASSLTSPRLYNEQFF.